Listed below are T cell receptor beta chains from one sample, sequenced in a study of blood T cell repertoires in COVID-19. Sequenced by immunoSEQ multiplex PCR; TCRdb stores in-frame clones only, minus some. The profile shows hundreds of thousands of clones, around 88% of them singletons. The specimen was peripheral blood. The receptors were sampled from a man older than 75 with acute or convalescent COVID-19. Both conserved end residues are part of each CDR3. The order of the fields is D gene, J gene, V gene, clone size, CDR3 DNA, CDR3 protein. A D gene is named only where the DNA matches it firmly. Clone size is not always given. Where it is, it says once, few, many or a class for expanded clones.

>-|TRBJ2-7|TRBV21-1|once
TGTGCCAGCAGCCAGGCCTCCGGGGGGGACCAAAGCTCCTACGAGCAGTACTTC
CASSQASGGDQSSYEQYF
>-|TRBJ2-7|TRBV12-3/TRBV12-4|-
TGTGCCAGCAGCGCCCAATCGGGGAGCGAGCAGTACTTC
CASSAQSGSEQYF
>TRBD1|TRBJ1-1|TRBV27|-
TGTGCCAGCAGTTTTGGAGGGGGCGATACTGAAGCTTTCTTT
CASSFGGGDTEAFF
>-|TRBJ1-3|TRBV18|-
TGTGCCAGCTCACCTCTTGCTCAAACCGAGCGAAACACCATATATTTT
CASSPLAQTERNTIYF
>-|TRBJ2-2|TRBV10-3|-
TGTGCCATCAAAGCCCAGGCCAACACCGGGGAGCTGTTTTTT
CAIKAQANTGELFF
>-|TRBJ1-1|TRBV7-3|-
TGTGCCAGCAGCGAGGCAGTTATTAACACTGAAGCTTTCTTT
CASSEAVINTEAFF
>TRBD1|TRBJ2-4|TRBV7-2|-
TGTGCCAGCAGCTTAGCGTACAGGGGTTCGGGCATTCAGTACTTC
CASSLAYRGSGIQYF
>-|TRBJ2-1|TRBV24-1|few
TGTGCCACCAGTGCGAAGGACAACAATGAGCAGTTCTTC
CATSAKDNNEQFF
>TRBD1|TRBJ1-4|TRBV9|-
TGTGCCAGCAGCGTAGGAGGAACAGGGGGAAATGAAAAACTGTTTTTT
CASSVGGTGGNEKLFF
>-|TRBJ1-1|TRBV7-8|-
TGTGCCAGCAGCTTAGTAAGGGGGACTGAAGCTTTCTTT
CASSLVRGTEAFF
>-|TRBJ2-6|TRBV19|-
TGTGCCAGTAGTATAAGGAGCTCTGGGGCCAACGTCCTGACTTTC
CASSIRSSGANVLTF
>TRBD1|TRBJ1-4|TRBV19|-
TGTGCCAGTAGTATGGCCACAGGGGGTCGTGAAAAACTGTTTTTT
CASSMATGGREKLFF
>-|TRBJ2-1|TRBV7-3|-
TGTGCCAGCAGCTTACTGGCTAGCCGTTACAATGAGCAGTTCTTC
CASSLLASRYNEQFF
>-|TRBJ2-1|TRBV6-5|-
TGTGCCAGCAGGCGGGACTTGGACACCAATGAGCAGTTCTTC
CASRRDLDTNEQFF
>-|TRBJ1-5|TRBV6-5|-
TGTGCCAGCAGTCCCAGGGGAGGGGGCAATCAGCCCCAGCATTTT
CASSPRGGGNQPQHF
>TRBD1|TRBJ1-2|TRBV6-5|-
TGTGCCAGCAGTCGGGACAGGGAAAAAGGGGGCTACACCTTC
CASSRDREKGGYTF
>TRBD1|TRBJ2-3|TRBV9|-
TGTGCCAGCAGCAGACGGACGGACAGGGCAGATACGCAGTATTTT
CASSRRTDRADTQYF
>TRBD1|TRBJ2-7|TRBV6-2/TRBV6-3|-
TGTGCCAGCAGCCCCGGGACAGGGGGACTCTCCTACGAGCAGTACTTC
CASSPGTGGLSYEQYF
>TRBD1|TRBJ1-5|TRBV7-2|-
TGTGCCAGCAGCTTAGGGTTCGGGACAGGGAATCAGCCCCAGCATTTT
CASSLGFGTGNQPQHF
>-|TRBJ2-2|TRBV24-1|-
TGTGCCACCAGTGATTGGAACAGGAACACCGGGGAGCTGTTTTTT
CATSDWNRNTGELFF
>-|TRBJ2-6|TRBV7-2|once
TGTGCCAGCAGCATCGACAGCTCTGGGGCCAACGTCCTGACTTTC
CASSIDSSGANVLTF
>TRBD1|TRBJ1-2|TRBV5-1|-
TGCGCCAGCAGCTTGGCTCCGGGACAGGGCGACTATGGCTACACCTTC
CASSLAPGQGDYGYTF
>-|TRBJ2-5|TRBV28|-
TGTGCCAGCAGTTCGCGCCTTAGGACAGATGAAGAGACCCAGTACTTC
CASSSRLRTDEETQYF
>TRBD1|TRBJ1-1|TRBV7-9|-
TGTGCCAGCAGCGTAGGACTGTCAGGGGGTGAAGCTTTCTTT
CASSVGLSGGEAFF
>-|TRBJ2-7|TRBV6-2/TRBV6-3|-
TGTGCCAGCAGTTACGGGGACTCCTTAGCCTACGAGCAGTACTTC
CASSYGDSLAYEQYF
>TRBD2|TRBJ2-3|TRBV12-3/TRBV12-4|-
TGTGCCAGCAGGCCGGGGGGGGATACGCAGTATTTT
CASRPGGDTQYF
>-|TRBJ2-7|TRBV6-5|-
TGTGCCAGCAGGCGCGGGGTCCGTGACGAGCAGTACTTC
CASRRGVRDEQYF
>TRBD1|TRBJ1-4|TRBV18|once
TGTGCCAGCTCACCAGGGACAGGGGGTGAAAAACTGTTTTTT
CASSPGTGGEKLFF
>-|TRBJ2-1|TRBV2|-
TGTGCCAGCAGACCCGACTCTCACAATGAGCAGTTCTTC
CASRPDSHNEQFF
>-|TRBJ2-1|TRBV7-3|-
TGTGCCAGCAGCTTGACTAACTCTCCGACTAGTTCGAATGAGCAGTTCTTC
CASSLTNSPTSSNEQFF
>TRBD1|TRBJ1-1|TRBV7-8|-
TGTGCCAGCAGCTTGATCGTGGGCTATATACAGGGGGAGACTGAAGCTTTCTTT
CASSLIVGYIQGETEAFF
>TRBD1|TRBJ1-2|TRBV5-1|-
TGCGCCAGCAGCTTGGATACAGGGGGCGCGGCAGGCTACACCTTC
CASSLDTGGAAGYTF
>TRBD2|TRBJ2-7|TRBV4-1|once
TGCGCCAGCAGCCAAGAAGCGGGAGGACGCCAGGTGGTGTACGAGCAGTACTTC
CASSQEAGGRQVVYEQYF
>TRBD1|TRBJ1-1|TRBV19|-
TGTGCCAGTAGTACTTGGGACAGCCATAACACTGAAGCTTTCTTT
CASSTWDSHNTEAFF
>-|TRBJ1-6|TRBV27|-
TGTGCCAGCAGTTTAAACCCCATGGTTTCATCAGTTTGGAATTCACCCCTCCACTTT
CASSLNPMVSSVWNSPLHF
>-|TRBJ1-1|TRBV7-9|-
TGTGCCAGCAGCTTAGATGTGGGGCCCGATGAAGCTTTCTTT
CASSLDVGPDEAFF
>TRBD2|TRBJ2-1|TRBV6-4|-
TGTGCCAGCAGTCTCGAGCGGGGGGACAATGAGCAGTTCTTC
CASSLERGDNEQFF
>-|TRBJ2-1|TRBV14|-
TGTGCCAGCAGCCAAGATCTAGGGGCCTTGGATACTGAGCAGTTCTTC
CASSQDLGALDTEQFF
>TRBD2|TRBJ2-1|TRBV3-1/TRBV3-2|few
TGTGCCAGCTCAATGACTAGCGGCGACAATGAGCAGTTCTTC
CASSMTSGDNEQFF
>TRBD2|TRBJ2-5|TRBV2|-
TGTGCCAGCAGTCCGGGACTAGCGGGAGGGCCGGGAGAGACCCAGTACTTC
CASSPGLAGGPGETQYF
>TRBD1|TRBJ1-1|TRBV27|-
TGTGCCAGCAGTTTATCCCCCCCGGGACAGGGATTAATGAACACTGAAGCTTTCTTT
CASSLSPPGQGLMNTEAFF
>TRBD1|TRBJ2-1|TRBV5-6|-
TGTGCCAGCAGCTCTGGGACAGGGGCCTACAATGAGCAGTTCTTC
CASSSGTGAYNEQFF
>-|TRBJ1-1|TRBV5-4|once
TGTGCCAGCAGCCACCCGGACAGAGCGAACACTGAAGCTTTCTTT
CASSHPDRANTEAFF
>-|TRBJ1-5|TRBV3-1/TRBV3-2|-
TGTGCCAGCAGCCAAGATGCGAGGGGCAATCAGCCCCAGCATTTT
CASSQDARGNQPQHF
>TRBD1|TRBJ2-2|TRBV7-2|-
TGTGCCAGCAGCCCTCTCAGGACAGGGGACACCGGGGAGCTGTTTTTT
CASSPLRTGDTGELFF
>-|TRBJ2-2|TRBV12-3/TRBV12-4|-
TGTGCCAGCGGGAGGTCGCCCGGGGAGCTGTTTTTT
CASGRSPGELFF
>TRBD2|TRBJ2-1|TRBV19|-
TGTGCCAGTAGTATAGGGACGGGACTAGCGGGAAACAATGAGCAGTTCTTC
CASSIGTGLAGNNEQFF
>TRBD1|TRBJ1-5|TRBV28|-
TGTGCCAGCAGTTGGGACAGGGACGATCAGCCCCAGCATTTT
CASSWDRDDQPQHF
>TRBD2|TRBJ2-3|TRBV10-3|-
TGTGCCATCAGCGGGACTAGCGGTCAGGATACGCAGTATTTT
CAISGTSGQDTQYF
>TRBD1|TRBJ1-3|TRBV19|few
TGTGCCAGTAGTACGGCGGGACAGGGCTCTGGAAACACCATATATTTT
CASSTAGQGSGNTIYF